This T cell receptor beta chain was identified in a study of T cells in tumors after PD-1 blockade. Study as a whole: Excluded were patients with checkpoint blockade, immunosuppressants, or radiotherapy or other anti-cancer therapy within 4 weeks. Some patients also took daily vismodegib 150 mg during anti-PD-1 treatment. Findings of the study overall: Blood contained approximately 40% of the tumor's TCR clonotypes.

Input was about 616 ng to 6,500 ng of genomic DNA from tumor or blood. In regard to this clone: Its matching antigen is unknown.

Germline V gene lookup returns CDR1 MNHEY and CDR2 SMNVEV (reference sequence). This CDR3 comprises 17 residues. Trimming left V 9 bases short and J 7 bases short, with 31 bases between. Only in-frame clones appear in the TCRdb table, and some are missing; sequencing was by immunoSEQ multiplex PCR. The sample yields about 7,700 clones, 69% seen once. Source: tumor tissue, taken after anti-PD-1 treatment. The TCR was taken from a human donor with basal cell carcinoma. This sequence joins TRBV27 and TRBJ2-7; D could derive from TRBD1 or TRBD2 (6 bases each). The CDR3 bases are TGTGCCAGTAGGAGGGGGTCTGGGACGGCGGCCAGGGGAGAGCAGTACTTC. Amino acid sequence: CASRRGSGTAARGEQYF.